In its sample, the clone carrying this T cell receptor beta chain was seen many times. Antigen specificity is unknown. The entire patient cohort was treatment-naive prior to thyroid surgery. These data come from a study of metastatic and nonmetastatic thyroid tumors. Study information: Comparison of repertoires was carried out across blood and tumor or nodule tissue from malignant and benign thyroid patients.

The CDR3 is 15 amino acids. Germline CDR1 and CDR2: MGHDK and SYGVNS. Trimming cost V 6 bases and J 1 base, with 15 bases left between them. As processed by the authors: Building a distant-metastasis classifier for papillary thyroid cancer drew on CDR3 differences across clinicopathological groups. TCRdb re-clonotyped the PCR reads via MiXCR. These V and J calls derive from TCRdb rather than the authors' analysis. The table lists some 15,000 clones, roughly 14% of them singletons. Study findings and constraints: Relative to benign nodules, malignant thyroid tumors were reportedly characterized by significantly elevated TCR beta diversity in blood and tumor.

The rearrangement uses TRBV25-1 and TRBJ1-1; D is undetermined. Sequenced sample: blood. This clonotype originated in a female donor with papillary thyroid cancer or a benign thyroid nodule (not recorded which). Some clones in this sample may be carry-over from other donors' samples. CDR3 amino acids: CASSDPAAGNTEAFF. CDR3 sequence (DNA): TGTGCCAGCAGCGACCCAGCTGCGGGGAACACTGAAGCTTTCTTT.